Below, 15 T cell receptor beta chains from the same sample are listed, as sequenced in a study of identical twins (dated by TCRdb to 2016 to 2017). Receptors were amplified or captured by 5' RACE. The listed sequencing device is Illumina HiSeq 2000. TCRdb applied fastp at Q25 and MiXCR to the public reads, then kept only in-frame beta chains. Every entry covers one CDR3 protein and lists the most common genes and DNA from its rows. The sample table contains about 890,000 distinct CDR3 sequences; only one count was recorded for around an eighth of them. About 1.6% of the sample is taken by the ten largest. These data are also associated with another study on yellow fever vaccine responses in identical twins.

Sequenced sample: PBMCs. Every receptor here comes from a woman aged 18-29 years in good health.

This clonotype has more than one count but fewer than ten. This chain links TRBV10-3 with TRBJ1-1, with no clear D. From germline, CDR1 is ENHRY and CDR2 SYGVKD. Deletions cut 0 bases from V and 0 bases from J, with 8 bases between. CDR3 size: 15 residues. In DNA, the CDR3 is TGTGCCATCAGTGAGTCGGGCAGACTGAACACTGAAGCTTTCTTT. Translated: CAISESGRLNTEAFF.

This clonotype came up a few times. The gene calls are TRBV5-8 and TRBJ2-1; D is tentatively TRBD1 or TRBD2 (5 bases each). The CDR3 sequence is 14 residues long. V lost 0 bases to trimming and J lost 10 bases, with 14 bases between them. CDR1 SGHTS and CDR2 YDEGEE come from the germline V gene. The CDR3 is CASSLGPSGPEQFF. CDR3 sequence (DNA): TGTGCCAGCAGCTTGGGCCCCTCGGGGCCCGAGCAGTTCTTC.

The chain has TRBV7-8 and TRBJ2-5, with D perhaps matching TRBD1 (5 bases). Trimming pared 4 bases from V and 3 bases from J, leaving 9 bases between. Germline assignment: CDR1 SGHVS and CDR2 FQNEAQ. This CDR3 region has 13 residues. The CDR3 reads CASSSVGEETQYF. The CDR3 region has the DNA TGTGCCAGCAGCTCCGTAGGGGAAGAGACCCAGTACTTC.

The chain carries TRBV12-5 and TRBJ2-5, with a weak D call TRBD2 (5 bases). Trimming stripped 5 bases from V and 4 bases from J, with 17 bases between. Germline V CDR1 and CDR2: LGHNT, FRNRAP. There are 15 residues in the CDR3. Here the CDR3 DNA reads TGTGCTAGTGGTGCTGGGGAGTTCGCTCGAGAGACCCAGTACTTC. Translated, it gives CASGAGEFARETQYF. Drawing the rest from reference TRBV12-5 and TRBJ2-5, the complete variable domain is DARVTQTPRHKVTEMGQEVTMRCQPILGHNTVFWYRQTMMQGLELLAYFRNRAPLDDSGMPKDRFSAEMPDATLATLKIQPSEPRDSAVYFCASGAGEFARETQYFGPGTRLLVL.

The chain combines TRBV9 with TRBJ1-5; maybe TRBD1 (5 bases). The CDR3 has 14 residues. Germline CDR1 SGDLS, CDR2 YYNGEE. Trimming left V 3 bases short and J 7 bases short, with 14 bases between. In DNA, the CDR3 is TGTGCCAGCAGCGGTAGGGGAATGGACCAGCCCCAGCATTTT. It encodes CASSGRGMDQPQHF.

The J gene is TRBJ2-1, the V gene TRBV5-5, with TRBD1 matching 10 bases. The CDR3 covers 13 residues. With 4 bases clipped from V and 10 bases from J, the junction kept 5 bases outside the gene matches. Germline CDR1 reads SGHKS; CDR2 reads YYEKEE (reference sequence). CDR3 nucleotide sequence: TGTGCCAGCAGCCTCGGGACAGGGGCCGAGCAGTTCTTC. Protein product: CASSLGTGAEQFF.

This clonotype appeared a single time. It may be a read error: a sequence one base away is much more abundant. The chain has TRBV11-2 and TRBJ2-6; the D is unclear. Germline V gene lookup returns CDR1 SGHAT and CDR2 FQNNGV. The CDR3 spans 13 residues. V was shortened by 1 base and J by 10 bases, with 8 bases between the two germline ends. The DNA for the CDR3 is TGTGCCAGCAGCTTAGCCTCGGAAAACGTCCTGACTTTC. Protein product: CASSLASENVLTF.

This clonotype was picked up many times. This sequence joins TRBV6-1 and TRBJ2-4; the match to TRBD1 covers 8 bases. The CDR3 has 15 residues. The V segment lost 3 bases and the J segment 1 base; nucleotides outside the gene matches: 2. Germline CDR1 reads MNHNS; CDR2 reads SASEGT. CDR3 loop: CASSDGDRAKNIQYF. The CDR3 nucleotides read TGTGCCAGCAGTGACGGGGACAGGGCCAAAAACATTCAGTACTTC.

This clonotype was detected only a few times. The rearrangement links TRBV12-3 or TRBV12-4 to TRBJ2-7; 7 bases align to TRBD1. The CDR3 has 15 amino acids. The trim removed 11 bases at V and 0 bases at J, leaving 13 bases unmatched. DNA for the CDR3: TGTGCCTGCCCCACCAGGGGGTTCAGCTCCTACGAGCAGTACTTC. Its protein product is CACPTRGFSSYEQYF.

In this sample, this clonotype turned up a few times. The genes are TRBV27 and TRBJ2-3; 7 nucleotides line up with TRBD2. This CDR3 region has 17 residues. V was clipped by 3 bases and J by 3 bases; unmatched bases: 12. Germline V gene data show CDR1 as MNHEY and CDR2 as SMNVEV (reference sequence). Here the CDR3 DNA reads TGTGCCAGCAGTTTGTTGGTGGGAGGGCCATCGACAGATACGCAGTATTTT. Residues: CASSLLVGGPSTDTQYF.

This CDR3 reads CASSIDLRGYTF. DNA of the CDR3: TGTGCCAGTAGTATAGATCTACGGGGCTACACCTTC. The V gene is TRBV19, the J gene TRBJ1-2; D gene uncertain. There are 12 residues in the CDR3. The ends were cut back, 0 bases at V and 8 bases at J, with 7 bases in the middle. The germline gives CDR1 LNHDA, CDR2 SQIVND (reference sequence).

The chain uses TRBV14 and TRBJ1-1; TRBD1 is a possible D gene (6 bases). With 0 bases removed from V and 1 base from J, the gap between germline ends came to 21 bases. Per the germline V gene, CDR1 is SGHDN and CDR2 is FVKESK. The CDR3 has 19 residues. The CDR3 region has the DNA TGTGCCAGCAGCCAAGATTTAGGGGGAACAGGGTATTGGAACACTGAAGCTTTCTTT. This gives the protein CASSQDLGGTGYWNTEAFF.

The chain recombines TRBV5-6 with TRBJ2-7, with D tentatively TRBD2 (6 bases). Germline assignment: CDR1 SGHDT and CDR2 YYEEEE. The V end was cut by 2 bases, the J end by 0 bases, with 15 bases between. CDR3 length: 16 residues. CDR3 in DNA: TGTGCCAGCAGCTTAAGGGGAGGCTTGAGCTCCTACGAGCAGTACGTC. Residues: CASSLRGGLSSYEQYV.

This clonotype was recorded a few times. The chain carries TRBV5-4 and TRBJ2-1; a possible D gene is TRBD2 (6 bases). Germline values: CDR1 SGHNT, CDR2 YYREEE (reference sequence). The CDR3 loop spans 20 amino acids. Trimming removed 1 base at V and 8 bases at J, with 31 bases between. The DNA of the CDR3 is TGTGCCAGCAGCTTGACGCACCTTACGCCCGGGACTTTCCAAGGGGATGAGCAGTTCTTC. Translating it yields CASSLTHLTPGTFQGDEQFF. Full variable domain (remainder filled in from reference TRBV5-4 and TRBJ2-1): ETGVTQSPTHLIKTRGQQVTLRCSSQSGHNTVSWYQQALGQGPQFIFQYYREEENGRGNFPPRFSGLQFPNYSSELNVNALELDDSALYLCASSLTHLTPGTFQGDEQFFGPGTRLTVL.

This clonotype showed up just a few times. The V and J genes are TRBV29-1 and TRBJ2-7, with 10 nucleotides matching TRBD1. V trimming: 4 bases; J trimming: 1 base; junction bases outside the gene matches: 13. This CDR3 comprises 17 residues. Germline CDR1 is SQVTM and CDR2 is ANQGSEA. CDR3 in amino acids: CSVVPTGGYVSSYEQYF. The CDR3 coding sequence is TGCAGCGTTGTCCCGACAGGGGGCTACGTGTCATCCTACGAGCAGTACTTC.